This T cell receptor beta chain was identified in a study of beta chain features in type 1 diabetes. Study summary: Investigators examined approximately 110,000,000 sorted cells across all samples. Study conclusions and caveats: The naive, central memory and Treg TCRB repertoires showed an apparent similarity that was greater among patients than among healthy donors. Cells with high TCR expression could be over-represented when cDNA is sequenced.

Reverse transcription of all isolated RNA meant that expressed TCRB transcripts were sequenced. The assay was immunoSEQ multiplex PCR, and TCRdb's table has in-frame clones only and misses some. Found here are about 15,000 clones, over 40% of them singletons; the top ten hold over 0.45%. This clone was seen only a few times. Antigen unknown. All sorted populations exceeded 95% purity. CDR1 and CDR2 (germline): SGHTA, FQGNSA. The CDR3 covers 11 residues. The ends were cut back, 5 bases at V and 9 bases at J, with 10 bases in the middle. The V and J genes are TRBV7-2 and TRBJ2-5; D perhaps matches TRBD1 (5 bases). Sequencing was performed on stem cell memory CD4+ T cells from blood. The source of this sequence is a woman aged 40 to 55 in good health. Here the CDR3 reads CASSPAGSQYF. The CDR3 bases are TGTGCCAGCAGCCCCGCAGGGTCCCAGTACTTC.